This TCR beta chain was sequenced in a study of cytomegalovirus exposure and HLA in healthy donors. Researchers ran the PCR with 60 Vbeta and 13 Jbeta primers. This table comes from immunoSEQ multiplex PCR, and its TCRdb copy is limited to in-frame clones, with some not included. In the table there are 310,000 or so clones, 70% to 90% of which are singletons. V was trimmed by 3 bases and J by 1 base, leaving 11 bases between them. CDR1 is SGHTA and CDR2 is FQGNSA in the germline V gene. The CDR3 spans 15 residues. This clonotype was sampled from a woman younger than 30 in good health and CMV-seronegative. The sample was PBMCs. The rearrangement uses TRBV7-2 and TRBJ2-3; the D gene is possibly TRBD2 (6 bases). The chain's CDR3 is CASSFTSFGTDTQYF. The CDR3 region has the DNA TGTGCCAGCAGCTTTACTAGCTTCGGCACAGATACGCAGTATTTT.